The source of this T cell receptor (beta chain) is a study of CD8 T cells in ankylosing spondylitis. This clonotype came up many times. At one end, the junction sequence differs from germline, possibly due to a read error. TCRdb re-called the 5' RACE reads with MiXCR, one entry per CDR3 protein. The table lists under 150,000 distinct CDR3 sequences, 10% to 12% of them singletons. The CDR3 length is 12 residues. CDR1 and CDR2 (germline): SGHRS, YFSETQ. The clonotype comes from a female donor with ankylosing spondylitis or in good health (not recorded which). Sequences were obtained from blood, either unsorted or a sorted T cell fraction (not recorded which). The J gene is TRBJ1-2, the V gene TRBV5-1; no clear D gene. The DNA of the CDR3 is TGCGCCAGCAGGTTGGACGGGCTTGGCTACACCTTC. As protein: CASRLDGLGYTF.